This TCR beta chain was sequenced in a study of CD8+CD57+ T cells in acquired aplastic anemia. Study-wide points: Found in both controls and patients were around 29 CD8+ CDR3 sequences.

Template material for TCR beta VDJ and CDR3 profiling consisted of genomic DNA. TCRdb fed the reads into MiXCR, producing one record per CDR3 protein. Here the sample spans 160,000 or so distinct CDR3 sequences, around half being singletons. The ends lost 4 bases at V and 6 bases at J; junction bases unmatched: 3. The CDR3 is 13 amino acids. Germline CDR1 is SGHRS and CDR2 is YFSETQ. Sequencing was done on patients that had shown CD8+CD57+ cell expansion by flow cytometry. All patients had severe acquired aplastic anemia. Therapy had not been given to patients before blood sampling. This clonotype occurred many times. The antigen is not known.

This sequence originates from a human donor with aplastic anemia. The material sequenced was sorted CD4+, CD8+, or CD8+CD57+ T cells (not recorded which) from PBMCs. The rearrangement joins TRBV5-1 to TRBJ2-1; 8 nucleotides line up with TRBD2. CDR3 in DNA: TGCGCCAGCAGCACGACTAGCGTCAATGAGCAGTTCTTC. It codes for CASSTTSVNEQFF.